This T cell receptor (beta chain) was identified in a study of Ad26.COV2.S vaccination and SARS-CoV-2 variants. Study-level background: Intramuscular Ad26.COV2.S at 5x10^10 or 1x10^11 viral particles.

Trimming took 6 bases from V and 1 from J; bases not matched to a gene: 6. This CDR3 contains 15 residues. Germline V gives CDR1 SGHTA, CDR2 FQGNSA. Treatment described: some 19 received Ad26.COV2.S at low or high dose, single or two shots; about five received placebo; per-sample allocation not given. Specimen acquisition occurred on day 63 following the initial vaccine or placebo injection. Overall study findings and caveats: The TCR-based breadth and depth measures might underestimate overall T cell responses. Responses of spike-specific T cells (both CD8+ and CD4+) reportedly showed substantial breadth after vaccination.

Details on this clone: Its antigen is not known.

Profiled with immunoSEQ multiplex PCR; TCRdb holds only in-frame clones, not every one. The sample holds 300,000 to 400,000 clones, 70% to 90% seen once. This TCR was recovered from a person aged 18 to 65 who received the Ad26.COV2.S COVID-19 vaccine or a placebo. The rearrangement uses TRBV7-2 and TRBJ1-2; 9 bases are shared with TRBD1. The specimen comprised peripheral blood, sampled in a trial of Ad26.COV2.S vaccine versus placebo. For the CDR3, the DNA is TGTGCCAGCAGAAGACAGGGGGATTTTAACTATGGCTACACCTTC. Its protein is CASRRQGDFNYGYTF.